This TCR beta chain was profiled in a study of cytomegalovirus exposure and HLA in healthy donors. General study findings and limits: CMV serostatus was the only recorded immune exposure for donors. Presence/absence analyses supposed approximately even sequencing depth among donors.

Comment on this clone: Its antigen is as yet unknown.

Use of 60 Vbeta and 13 Jbeta primers characterized the PCR. TCRdb keeps only in-frame clones here, not all; method: immunoSEQ multiplex PCR. The sample table sets out roughly 72,000 clones. This CDR3 region has 12 residues. CDR1 is MNHEY, CDR2 SVGAGI, per germline. Trimming took off 8 bases at V and 6 bases at J, with 13 bases between the two ends. The chain joins TRBV6-5 to TRBJ1-1; D remains ambiguous. Source material: PBMCs. This clonotype was sampled from a man aged 18 to 29 in good health and CMV-seropositive. CDR3 amino acids: CASLSFGAEAFF. CDR3 DNA sequence: TGTGCCAGCTTATCCTTCGGGGCTGAAGCTTTCTTT.